The next 2 T cell receptor beta chains were all read from a single sample in a study of blood T cell repertoires in COVID-19. Profiling relied on immunoSEQ multiplex PCR, and the TCRdb table lists in-frame clones only, not all of them. The profile shows about 110,000 clones, less than 85% of them singletons. Sequencing was carried out using peripheral blood. The receptors shown here come from a human donor in a cohort sampled during active COVID-19.

The chain recombines TRBV20-1 with TRBJ2-2; a weak D match, TRBD1 (5 bases). CDR1 DFQATT and CDR2 SNEGSKA come from the germline V gene (reference sequence). The CDR3 spans 13 residues. V shed 6 bases and J shed 2 bases, with 10 bases lying between them. The DNA for the CDR3 is TGCAGTGCGAGTCGGACAAACACCGGGGAGCTGTTTTTT. Amino acids: CSASRTNTGELFF.

This clone showed up just a few times. The CDR3 is CAWSRTSGALTYNEQFF. The CDR3 bases are TGTGCCTGGAGTAGGACTAGCGGGGCCTTGACCTACAATGAGCAGTTCTTC. This chain connects TRBV30 to TRBJ2-1; TRBD2 aligns across 12 bases. Germline V gene data show CDR1 as GTSNPN and CDR2 as SVGIG (reference sequence). V gave up 2 bases and J gave up 2 bases; unmatched junction bases: 7. This CDR3 is 17 amino acids long.